The 4 T cell receptor beta chains given below trace back to one sample, sequenced in a study of early T cells in non-severe SARS-CoV-2 infection. From the 5' RACE reads, TCRdb called clonotypes with MiXCR, one entry per CDR3 protein. In the table there are 50,000 to 60,000 distinct CDR3 sequences, over 7% of which are singletons. Sequencing was performed on whole blood. These receptors were taken from an adult who was a healthcare worker with PCR-confirmed SARS-CoV-2 infection or an uninfected control (not recorded which).

This clonotype showed up just a few times. The J gene is TRBJ2-5, the V gene TRBV12-3 or TRBV12-4; D not certain. The V gene lost 4 bases and the J gene lost 6 bases, with 6 bases spanning the gap. The CDR3 contains 11 residues. The CDR3 spells CASSWKKTQYF. DNA for the CDR3: TGTGCCAGCAGTTGGAAAAAGACCCAGTACTTC.

This clonotype turned up a few times. The gene calls are TRBV15 and TRBJ2-3; 8 nucleotides agree with TRBD2. This CDR3 is built from 16 residues. The germline V gene has CDR1 LNHNV and CDR2 YYDKDF (reference sequence). The trim removed 3 bases at V and 2 bases at J, leaving 7 bases unmatched. CDR3: CATSREGREDTDTQYF. DNA of the CDR3: TGTGCCACCAGCAGGGAGGGGCGGGAGGACACAGATACGCAGTATTTT.

The chain links TRBV7-9 to TRBJ2-1, with D unclear. Germline V gives CDR1 SEHNR, CDR2 FQNEAQ (reference sequence). The length of the CDR3 is 13 residues. V was shortened by 4 bases and J by 8 bases, with 12 bases between the two germline ends. CDR3 nucleotide sequence: TGTGCCAGCAGCTCCCGTTTCCAGGATGAGCAGTTCTTC. Residues: CASSSRFQDEQFF.

Within the sample, this clonotype is medium-sized. The rearrangement joins TRBV5-6 to TRBJ2-2; the match to TRBD1 covers 9 bases. With V trimmed by 5 bases and J by 4 bases, 9 bases remained unmatched. Germline V gene lookup returns CDR1 SGHDT and CDR2 YYEEEE. The CDR3 runs to 16 residues. The CDR3 here is CASRDNRGLATGELFF. CDR3 bases: TGTGCCAGCAGAGATAACAGGGGGCTAGCCACCGGGGAGCTGTTTTTT. Full variable domain (rest looked up from reference TRBV5-6 and TRBJ2-2): DAGVTQSPTHLIKTRGQQVTLRCSPKSGHDTVSWYQQALGQGPQFIFQYYEEEERQRGNFPDRFSGHQFPNYSSELNVNALLLGDSALYLCASRDNRGLATGELFFGEGSRLTVL.